The entry below describes one T cell receptor beta chain. This CDR3 is 14 amino acids long. Trimming removed 1 base from V and 5 bases from J, with 11 bases in between. CDR1 MGHRA and CDR2 YSYEKL come from the germline V gene. The record originates from a study of shared clonotypes between healthy human individuals. Naive CD8 populations comprised CD45RO-negative cells positively selected for CCR7, excluding terminally differentiated effector memory CD45RA+ cells. Only in-frame clones appear in the TCRdb table, and some are missing; sequencing was by immunoSEQ multiplex PCR. This sample carries around 600,000 clones, 85% to 95% of them seen once, and the ten largest clones take over 0.1%.

This rearrangement joins TRBV4-1 to TRBJ1-2, with no clear D. This receptor was identified in a woman aged 25-40 years in good health. The sequenced material came from naive CD8+ T cells sorted from blood. The CDR3 reads CASSQGNVFYGYTF. The CDR3 DNA follows: TGCGCCAGCAGCCAAGGGAACGTATTTTATGGCTACACCTTC.